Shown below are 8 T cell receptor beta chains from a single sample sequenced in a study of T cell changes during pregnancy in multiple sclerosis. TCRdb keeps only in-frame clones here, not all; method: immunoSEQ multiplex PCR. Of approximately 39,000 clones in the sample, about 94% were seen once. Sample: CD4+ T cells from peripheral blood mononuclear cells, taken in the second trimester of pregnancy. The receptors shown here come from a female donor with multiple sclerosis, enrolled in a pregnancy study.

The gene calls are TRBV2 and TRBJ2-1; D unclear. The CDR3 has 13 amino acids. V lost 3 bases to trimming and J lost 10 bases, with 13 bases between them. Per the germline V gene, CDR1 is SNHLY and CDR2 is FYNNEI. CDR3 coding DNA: TGTGCCAGCAGTGAGGCTAGTAATAACGAGCAGTTCTTC. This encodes CASSEASNNEQFF.

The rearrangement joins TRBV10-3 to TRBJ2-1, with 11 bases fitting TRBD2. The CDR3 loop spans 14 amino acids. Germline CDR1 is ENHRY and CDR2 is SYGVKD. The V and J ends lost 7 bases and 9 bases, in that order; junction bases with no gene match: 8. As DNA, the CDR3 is TGTGCCATCACCATTAGCGGGGGGGCCACTGAGCAGTTCTTC. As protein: CAITISGGATEQFF.

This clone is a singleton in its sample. CDR3 protein: CASSQGTYEQYF. For the CDR3, the DNA is TGTGCCAGCAGCCAGGGGACCTACGAGCAGTACTTC. The rearrangement uses TRBV7-6 and TRBJ2-7, with a possible D match to TRBD1 (6 bases). V dropped 5 bases and J dropped 2 bases, with 7 bases sitting between them. This CDR3 is built from 12 residues. CDR1 is SGHVS and CDR2 is FNYEAQ in the germline V gene.

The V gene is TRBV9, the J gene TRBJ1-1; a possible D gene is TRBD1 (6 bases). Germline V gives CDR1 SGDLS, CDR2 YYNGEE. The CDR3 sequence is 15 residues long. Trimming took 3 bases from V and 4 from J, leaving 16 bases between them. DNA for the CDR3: TGTGCCAGCAGCGAAACGTTGAGGGGGGGCACTGAAGCTTTCTTT. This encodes CASSETLRGGTEAFF.

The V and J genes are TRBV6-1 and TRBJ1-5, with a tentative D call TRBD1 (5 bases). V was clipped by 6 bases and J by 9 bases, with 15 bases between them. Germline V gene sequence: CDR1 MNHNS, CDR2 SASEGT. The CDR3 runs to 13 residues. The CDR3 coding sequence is TGTGCCAGCAGCAATCGGGGGGGTCGGCCCCAGCATTTT. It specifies CASSNRGGRPQHF.

CDR3 residues: CSVPGQNSGNTIYF. The DNA for the CDR3 is TGCAGCGTTCCTGGACAGAACTCTGGAAACACCATATATTTT. The chain has TRBV29-1 and TRBJ1-3; D is perhaps TRBD1 (6 bases). V dropped 5 bases and J dropped 0 bases, with 11 bases sitting between them. This CDR3 is 14 amino acids long. CDR1 is SQVTM and CDR2 is ANQGSEA in the germline V gene.

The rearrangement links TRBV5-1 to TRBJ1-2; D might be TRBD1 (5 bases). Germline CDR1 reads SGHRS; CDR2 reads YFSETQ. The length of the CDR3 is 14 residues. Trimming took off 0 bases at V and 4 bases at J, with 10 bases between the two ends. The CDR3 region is CASSLGQGPYGYTF. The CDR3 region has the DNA TGCGCCAGCAGCTTGGGGCAGGGTCCCTATGGCTACACCTTC.

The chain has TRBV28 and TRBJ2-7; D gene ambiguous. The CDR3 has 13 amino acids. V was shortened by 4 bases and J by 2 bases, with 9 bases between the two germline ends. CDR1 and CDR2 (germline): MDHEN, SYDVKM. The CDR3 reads CASSSAVTYEQYF. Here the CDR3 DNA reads TGTGCCAGCAGTTCCGCAGTTACCTACGAGCAGTACTTC.